Only one count was recorded for the clone carrying this TCR beta chain. As yet, its antigen is unknown. The sample belongs to a study of neurological immune-mediated disorders. General study findings and limits: The study found the most TCR clonal expansion in HTLV-1-associated myelopathy and the least in multiple sclerosis, below healthy controls. None of the CDR3 amino acid sequences in expanded clones turned up in more than one subject, which points to private repertoires in all groups.

Trimming pared 1 base from V and 4 bases from J, leaving 14 bases between. The CDR3 extends over 15 amino acids. Looked up from germline, CDR1 is MNHNS and CDR2 is SASEGT. Synthesis of cDNA was carried out by template-switch 5'RACE. The reaction used 10-nucleotide random UMIs. TCRdb reprocessed the 5' RACE reads with MiXCR, giving one entry per CDR3 protein. The sample consists of about 59,000 distinct CDR3 sequences, 24% of them appearing once. Documented time point: technical triplicate 2. From 2 million PBMCs stored at -80 C, the unsorted libraries were generated. This sequence was found in a man aged 60 to 75 with HTLV-1-associated myelopathy (HAM/TSP). This chain connects TRBV6-1 to TRBJ2-7; no clear D. Sequencing input: PBMCs. The CDR3 DNA reads TGTGCCAGCAGTGAAGAGCTCAGCCGTGGTTACGAGCAGTACTTC. This codes for CASSEELSRGYEQYF.